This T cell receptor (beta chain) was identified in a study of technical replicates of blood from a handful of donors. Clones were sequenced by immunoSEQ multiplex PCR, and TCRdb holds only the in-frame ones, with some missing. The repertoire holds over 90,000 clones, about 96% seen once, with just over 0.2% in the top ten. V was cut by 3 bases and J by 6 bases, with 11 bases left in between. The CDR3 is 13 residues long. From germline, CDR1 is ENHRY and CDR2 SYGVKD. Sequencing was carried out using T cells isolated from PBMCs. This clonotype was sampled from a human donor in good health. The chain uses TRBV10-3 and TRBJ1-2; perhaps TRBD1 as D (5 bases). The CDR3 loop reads CAISERGGDGYTF. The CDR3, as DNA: TGTGCCATCAGTGAACGGGGAGGGGATGGCTACACCTTC.